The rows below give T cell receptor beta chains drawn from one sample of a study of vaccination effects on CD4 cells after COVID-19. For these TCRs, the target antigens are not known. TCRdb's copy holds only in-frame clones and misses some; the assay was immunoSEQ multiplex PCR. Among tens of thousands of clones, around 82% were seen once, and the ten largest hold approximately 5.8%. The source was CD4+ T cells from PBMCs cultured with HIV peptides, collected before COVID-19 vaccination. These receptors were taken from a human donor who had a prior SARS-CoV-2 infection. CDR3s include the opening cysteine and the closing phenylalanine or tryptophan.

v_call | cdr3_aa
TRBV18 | CASSPTSPGGHEQYF
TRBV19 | CASSMWEGSYEQYF
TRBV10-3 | CAISSTNTGELFF
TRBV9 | CASSVASETSGGAWNEQFF
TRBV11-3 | CASSLAVAGAPLPIQYF
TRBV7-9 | CASTQEGGWPQHF
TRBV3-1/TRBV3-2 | CASSQGVGTQYF
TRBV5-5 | CASSHTGRSTEAFF
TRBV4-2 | CASSQDHSTDTQYF
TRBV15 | CATRPGQGIPGELFF
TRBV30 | CAWRDPTDTGELFF
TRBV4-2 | CASSQESADIYGYTF
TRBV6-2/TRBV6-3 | CASSYPQTRLHF
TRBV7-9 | CASSLEMNTEAFF
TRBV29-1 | CSGGGTRGWDTQYF
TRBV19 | CASSIDFLSEKLFF
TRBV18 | CASSLSWAANNEQFF
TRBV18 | CASSPTGPPSGNTIYF
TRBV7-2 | CASSLDPGYSPLHF
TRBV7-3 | CASSPNWGREQYF
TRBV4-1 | CASSQYGTASSYEQYF
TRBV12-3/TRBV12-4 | CASNRQSTDTQYF
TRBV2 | CASIGLLAGLVHEQFF